This is a list of T cell receptor beta chains from one sample in a study of breast tumors, draining lymph nodes, adjacent tissues. MiXCR was run by TCRdb on the multiplex PCR reads, yielding one entry per CDR3 protein. The sample has 130,000 or so distinct CDR3 sequences; 21% are singletons. The sample comprised axillary lymph node tissue. Receptor source: a female donor with breast cancer. Some clones in this sample may be carry-over from other donors' samples. Each CDR3 is given with its conserved first and last residue. Each record gives: V gene, D gene, J gene, clone size, CDR3 DNA, CDR3 protein. The D gene is left open where the match is weak. Size tells how often a clone was seen (once, few, many) or the class of an expanded clone, and some rows leave it out.

TRBV28	NA	TRBJ2-7	many	TGTGCCAGCAGTTCTGGGTCAGACGAGCAGTACTTC	CASSSGSDEQYF
TRBV2	NA	TRBJ2-7	many	TGTGCCAGCGGGCGGACGGTTTATACCTACGAGCAGTACTTC	CASGRTVYTYEQYF
TRBV11-2	NA	TRBJ2-3	NA	TGTGCCAGCAGTTTATATTTGTCAGATACGCGGTATTTT	CASSLYLSDTRYF
TRBV6-1	NA	TRBJ2-1	many	TGTGCCAGCACCATGGACTATTACAATGAGCAGTTCTTC	CASTMDYYNEQFF
TRBV11-2	NA	TRBJ2-2	few	TGTGCCAGCAGCACCGGGACCAGAAACACCGGGGAGCTGTTTTTT	CASSTGTRNTGELFF
TRBV12-5	NA	TRBJ2-1	many	TGTGCTAGTGGTTTGGGTTACAATGAGCAGTTCTTC	CASGLGYNEQFF
TRBV20-1	TRBD1	TRBJ2-7	many	TGCAGTGCCCCCCGAGACAGGGGTCACTCCTACGAGCAGTACTTC	CSAPRDRGHSYEQYF
TRBV5-1	TRBD1	TRBJ1-1	NA	TGCGCCAGCAGCGCCTACAGGGGGAACACTGAAGCTTTCTTT	CASSAYRGNTEAFF
TRBV12-3/TRBV12-4	TRBD1	TRBJ2-7	many	TGTGCCAGCAGCTGGACAGGGGGCTCCTACGAGCAGTACTTC	CASSWTGGSYEQYF
TRBV28	TRBD2	TRBJ2-1	NA	TGTGCCAGCAGTGCCGCCCAAGCGGGAGGGTTAGGACATGAGCAGTTCTTC	CASSAAQAGGLGHEQFF
TRBV20-1	NA	TRBJ2-5	many	TGCAGTGTCTCGCTGGAGACCCAGTACTTC	CSVSLETQYF
TRBV5-1	NA	TRBJ2-5	many	TGCGCCAGCGGGGAGGAACAGGGGACGTCAGAGACCCAGTACTTC	CASGEEQGTSETQYF
TRBV7-2	TRBD2	TRBJ2-7	many	TGTGCCAGCAGCGCCGAAGTGATAGCGGGAGTCGAGCAGTACTTC	CASSAEVIAGVEQYF
TRBV27	TRBD1	TRBJ2-1	NA	TGTGCCAGCAGTTTATCGACAGGGAGAGTTGTTAATGAGCAGTTCTTC	CASSLSTGRVVNEQFF
TRBV5-1	TRBD1	TRBJ2-7	many	TGCGCCAGCAGCTTGGCTGGGACAGGAGGTAGCTACGAGCAGTACTTC	CASSLAGTGGSYEQYF
TRBV19	NA	TRBJ2-5	many	TGTGCCAGTAGTATTTTGTCCGGGGAGCAAGAGACCCAGTACTTC	CASSILSGEQETQYF
TRBV9	NA	TRBJ2-1	many	TGTGCCAGCAGCGGACTACTCACCTACAATGAGCAGTTCTTC	CASSGLLTYNEQFF
TRBV19	NA	TRBJ1-6	many	TGTGCCAGTAGCGCAGGGGCCCGGTCACCCCTCCACTTT	CASSAGARSPLHF
TRBV5-5	TRBD1	TRBJ2-7	NA	TGTGCCAGCAGCTATTCCGACAGGGGGGCCTACGAGCAGTGCTTC	CASSYSDRGAYEQCF
TRBV19	TRBD2	TRBJ2-3	many	TGTGCCAGTAGCCTCAGACTAGCGGGAGTGGCAGATACGCAGTATTTT	CASSLRLAGVADTQYF